The clone carrying this T cell receptor beta chain has at least ten counts. As yet, its antigen is unknown. This entry is derived from a study of neurological immune-mediated disorders. Study findings and constraints: HTLV-1-associated myelopathy had the most TCR clonal expansion, while multiple sclerosis had the least, a level that fell below healthy controls.

Specified time point: longitudinal time-point 1 (baseline). Synthesis of cDNA was accomplished via 5'RACE employing 10-nucleotide random UMIs. Over 160 million TCR-beta sequences from 15-18 subjects were obtained in each sequencing run. TCRdb re-derived calls from the 5' RACE reads in MiXCR, one entry per CDR3 protein. The table has some 71,000 distinct CDR3 sequences, 9.5% to 13% seen once; the top ten hold roughly 9%. The sequence derives from a man aged 30 to 45 in good health. What was sequenced was PBMCs.

Here the CDR3 reads CASSQEPSSGSYNEQFF. The CDR3 DNA follows: TGTGCCAGCAGCCAAGAGCCCTCTAGCGGGAGTTACAATGAGCAGTTCTTC. The chain carries TRBV4-2 and TRBJ2-1; 10 bases agree with TRBD2. Germline V lookup: CDR1 LGHNA, CDR2 YNFKEQ. This CDR3 has 17 residues. V was pared by 0 bases and J by 4 bases, with 6 bases of the junction left unmatched.